This T cell receptor beta chain stems from a study of shared clonotypes between healthy human individuals. In its sample, this clone was seen once. Sequenced by immunoSEQ multiplex PCR; TCRdb stores in-frame clones only, minus some. This sample has hundreds of thousands of clones; 60% to 80% occur once, and the top ten carry around 13%. From germline, CDR1 is LNHDA and CDR2 SQIVND (reference sequence). The CDR3 contains 14 residues. V trimming: 6 bases; J trimming: 2 bases; junction bases outside the gene matches: 3. The source is a woman between 40 and 50 years old in good health. Some clones in this sample may be carry-over from other donors' samples. The sample taken for sequencing was PBMCs. The rearrangement uses TRBV19 and TRBJ2-2; 7 bases line up with TRBD2. The CDR3 nucleotides are TGTGCCAGTAGGACTAGCTCTAACACCGGGGAGCTGTTTTTT. This encodes CASRTSSNTGELFF.